Detailed here is one T cell receptor (beta chain). This table comes from immunoSEQ multiplex PCR, and its TCRdb copy is limited to in-frame clones, with some not included. The data contain about 300,000 clones, around 86% of them seen just once; the ten biggest clones take up about 4.2%. The data were taken from a study of blood T cell repertoires in COVID-19. Turning to the study itself: COVID-19 samples from acute and convalescent phases originated in the United States, Italy and Spain.

V lost 1 base, J lost 6 bases, and 12 bases lay in between. This CDR3 spans 14 amino acids. Germline CDR1 reads MGHRA; CDR2 reads YSYEKL. The source is a man younger than 40 who had recovered from COVID-19. Sequencing input: PBMCs or T cells enriched from blood (not recorded which). The V gene is TRBV4-1, the J gene TRBJ1-1; D is possibly TRBD1 (5 bases). The CDR3 bases are TGCGCCAGCAGCCAAGTGGGGGGGAGGGCTGAAGCTTTCTTT. This codes for CASSQVGGRAEAFF.